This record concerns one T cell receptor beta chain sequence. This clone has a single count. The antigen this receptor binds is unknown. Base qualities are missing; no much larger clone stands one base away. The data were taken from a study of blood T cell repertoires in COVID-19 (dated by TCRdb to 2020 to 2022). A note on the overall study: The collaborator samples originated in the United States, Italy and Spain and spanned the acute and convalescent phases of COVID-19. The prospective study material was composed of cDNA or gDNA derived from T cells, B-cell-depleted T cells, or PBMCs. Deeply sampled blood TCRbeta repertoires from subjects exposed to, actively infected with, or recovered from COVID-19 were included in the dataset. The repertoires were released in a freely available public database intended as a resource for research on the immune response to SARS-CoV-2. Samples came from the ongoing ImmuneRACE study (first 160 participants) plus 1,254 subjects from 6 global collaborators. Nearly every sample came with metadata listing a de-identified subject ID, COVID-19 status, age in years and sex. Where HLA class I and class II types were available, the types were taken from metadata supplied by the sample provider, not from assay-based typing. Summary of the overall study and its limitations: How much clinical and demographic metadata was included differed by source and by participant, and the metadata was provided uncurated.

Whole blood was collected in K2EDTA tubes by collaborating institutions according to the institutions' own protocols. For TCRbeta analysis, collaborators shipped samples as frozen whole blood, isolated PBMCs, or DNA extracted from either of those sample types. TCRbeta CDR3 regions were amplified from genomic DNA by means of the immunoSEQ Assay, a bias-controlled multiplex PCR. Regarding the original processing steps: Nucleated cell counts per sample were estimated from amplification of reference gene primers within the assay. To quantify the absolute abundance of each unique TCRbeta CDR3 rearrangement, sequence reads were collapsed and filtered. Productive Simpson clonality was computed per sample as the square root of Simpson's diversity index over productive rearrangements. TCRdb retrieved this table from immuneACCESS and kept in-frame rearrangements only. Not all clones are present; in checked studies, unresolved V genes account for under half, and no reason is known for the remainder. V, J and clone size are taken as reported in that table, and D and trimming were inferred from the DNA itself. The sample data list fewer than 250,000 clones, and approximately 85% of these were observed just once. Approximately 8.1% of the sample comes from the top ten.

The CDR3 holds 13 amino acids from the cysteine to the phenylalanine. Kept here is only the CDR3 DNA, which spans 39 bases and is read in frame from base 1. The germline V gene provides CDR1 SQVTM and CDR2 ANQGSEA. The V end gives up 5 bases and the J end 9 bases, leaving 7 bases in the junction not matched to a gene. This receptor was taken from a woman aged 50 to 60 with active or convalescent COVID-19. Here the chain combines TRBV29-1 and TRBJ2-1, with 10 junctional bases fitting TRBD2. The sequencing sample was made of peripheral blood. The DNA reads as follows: TGCAGCGTTATTAGCGGGGGGTGGAGTGAGCAGTTCTTC. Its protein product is CSVISGGWSEQFF.